This TCR beta chain emerged from a study of cytomegalovirus exposure and HLA in healthy donors. Study-level background: About 79% of around 400 genotyped donors fell in the Caucasian-associated ancestry cluster. Study observations and caveats: In a later analysis, TCR beta V- and J-gene trimming showed a link to a missense DCLRE1C variant. Across donors, most TCRs were seen rarely, yet some public ones were widespread.

V trimming: 1 base; J trimming: 5 bases; junction bases outside the gene matches: 7. The germline gives CDR1 KGHSH, CDR2 LQKENI. The CDR3 loop spans 15 amino acids. The PCR contained 60 Vbeta and 13 Jbeta primers. Using immunoSEQ multiplex PCR, the repertoire was profiled, and TCRdb retains in-frame clones only, with some absent. The sample gives more than 150,000 clones, roughly 83% of which show up once; 0.38% is in the top ten. For this clone: Its specificity is not known.

Sequenced material: PBMCs. This receptor was identified in a boy aged 2 to 9 in good health and CMV-seronegative. This chain uses TRBV18 with TRBJ2-5; TRBD1 matches 7 bases. CDR3 loop: CASSPRIGGVETQYF. Here the CDR3 DNA reads TGTGCCAGCTCACCACGGATAGGGGGCGTGGAGACCCAGTACTTC.